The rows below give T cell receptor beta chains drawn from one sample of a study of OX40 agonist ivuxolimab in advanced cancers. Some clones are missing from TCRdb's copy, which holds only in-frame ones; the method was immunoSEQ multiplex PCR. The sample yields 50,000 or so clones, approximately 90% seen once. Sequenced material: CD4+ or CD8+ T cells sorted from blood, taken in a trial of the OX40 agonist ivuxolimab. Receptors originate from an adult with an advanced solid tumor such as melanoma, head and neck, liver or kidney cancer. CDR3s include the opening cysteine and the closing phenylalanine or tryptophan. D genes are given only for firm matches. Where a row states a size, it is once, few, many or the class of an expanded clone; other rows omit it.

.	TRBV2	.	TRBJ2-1	CASQPDTWINEQFF	TGTGCCAGCCAGCCCGACACCTGGATCAATGAGCAGTTCTTC
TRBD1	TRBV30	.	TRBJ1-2	CACPGTGRGGGYTF	TGTGCCTGCCCTGGGACAGGGCGAGGAGGTGGCTACACCTTC
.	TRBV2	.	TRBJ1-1	CASSEIHSITEAFF	TGTGCCAGCAGTGAGATCCACTCAATCACTGAAGCTTTCTTT
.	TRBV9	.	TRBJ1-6	CASSPADSPLHF	TGTGCCAGCAGCCCAGCGGATTCACCCCTCCACTTT
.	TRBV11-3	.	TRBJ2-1	CASSFIRGPGSDEQFF	TGTGCCAGCAGCTTCATAAGGGGCCCAGGGTCTGATGAGCAGTTCTTC
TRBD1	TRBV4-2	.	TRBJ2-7	CASSQDLVGAGGEYEQYF	TGTGCCAGCAGCCAAGATTTGGTCGGGGCAGGGGGCGAGTACGAGCAGTACTTC
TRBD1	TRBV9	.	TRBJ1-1	CASSVGVGQEKEAFF	TGTGCCAGCAGCGTGGGCGTGGGACAGGAAAAAGAAGCTTTCTTT
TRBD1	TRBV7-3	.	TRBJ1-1	CASSLRGRGLTEAFF	TGTGCCAGCAGCCTCCGGGGGAGGGGGCTTACTGAAGCTTTCTTT
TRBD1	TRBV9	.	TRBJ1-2	CASSSWDSQGGGYTF	TGTGCCAGCAGCTCCTGGGACAGCCAAGGGGGTGGCTACACCTTC
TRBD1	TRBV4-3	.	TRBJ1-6	CASSPGTGRSPLHF	TGCGCCAGCAGCCCCGGGACAGGGAGGTCACCCCTCCACTTT
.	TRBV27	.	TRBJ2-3	CASGLHSTDTQYF	TGTGCCAGCGGCCTACATAGCACAGATACGCAGTATTTT
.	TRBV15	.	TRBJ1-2	CATSRDRFGFLGPGAYGYTF	TGTGCCACCAGCAGAGATCGTTTCGGGTTCTTGGGGCCTGGCGCGTATGGCTACACCTTC
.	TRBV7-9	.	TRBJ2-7	CASSLFGDEQYF	TGTGCCAGCAGCTTATTCGGGGACGAGCAGTACTTC
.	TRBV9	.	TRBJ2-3	CASSVELGSSTDTQYF	TGTGCCAGCAGCGTCGAGCTCGGATCTAGCACAGATACGCAGTATTTT
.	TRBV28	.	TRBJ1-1	CASSLWIRDEAFF	TGTGCCAGCAGTTTATGGATTAGGGATGAAGCTTTCTTT
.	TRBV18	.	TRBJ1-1	CASSVNTEAFF	TGTGCCAGCTCGGTGAACACTGAAGCTTTCTTT
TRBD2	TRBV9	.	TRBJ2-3	CASRGGLAGDQVLSTDTQYF	TGTGCCAGCAGGGGGGGACTAGCGGGAGACCAAGTCCTTAGCACAGATACGCAGTATTTT
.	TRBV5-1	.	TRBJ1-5	CASSLEPVQPQHF	TGCGCCAGCAGCTTGGAACCGGTTCAGCCCCAGCATTTT
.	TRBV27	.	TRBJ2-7	CASSLQATYEQYF	TGTGCCAGCAGTTTACAGGCTACCTACGAGCAGTACTTC
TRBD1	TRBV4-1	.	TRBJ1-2	CASSQDKQGPGVGYTF	TGCGCCAGCAGCCAAGATAAACAGGGGCCCGGGGTTGGCTACACCTTC
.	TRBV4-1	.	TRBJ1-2	CASSELQGPGYGYTF	TGCGCCAGCAGCGAACTACAGGGACCCGGCTATGGCTACACCTTC
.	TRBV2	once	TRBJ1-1	CASSIPGGMNTEAFF	TGTGCCAGCAGTATCCCGGGGGGGATGAACACTGAAGCTTTCTTT
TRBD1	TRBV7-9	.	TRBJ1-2	CASSWPVGQGTYGYTF	TGTGCCAGCAGCTGGCCCGTAGGACAGGGAACCTATGGCTACACCTTC
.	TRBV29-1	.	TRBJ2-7	CSVEFGHRSYEQYF	TGCAGCGTTGAATTCGGCCACAGGTCCTACGAGCAGTACTTC
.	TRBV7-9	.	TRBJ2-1	CASSKDSSYNEQFF	TGTGCCAGCAGCAAGGACAGTTCCTACAATGAGCAGTTCTTC
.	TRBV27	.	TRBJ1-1	CASSFRSRSAEAFF	TGTGCCAGCAGTTTTAGGTCAAGGAGCGCTGAAGCTTTCTTT